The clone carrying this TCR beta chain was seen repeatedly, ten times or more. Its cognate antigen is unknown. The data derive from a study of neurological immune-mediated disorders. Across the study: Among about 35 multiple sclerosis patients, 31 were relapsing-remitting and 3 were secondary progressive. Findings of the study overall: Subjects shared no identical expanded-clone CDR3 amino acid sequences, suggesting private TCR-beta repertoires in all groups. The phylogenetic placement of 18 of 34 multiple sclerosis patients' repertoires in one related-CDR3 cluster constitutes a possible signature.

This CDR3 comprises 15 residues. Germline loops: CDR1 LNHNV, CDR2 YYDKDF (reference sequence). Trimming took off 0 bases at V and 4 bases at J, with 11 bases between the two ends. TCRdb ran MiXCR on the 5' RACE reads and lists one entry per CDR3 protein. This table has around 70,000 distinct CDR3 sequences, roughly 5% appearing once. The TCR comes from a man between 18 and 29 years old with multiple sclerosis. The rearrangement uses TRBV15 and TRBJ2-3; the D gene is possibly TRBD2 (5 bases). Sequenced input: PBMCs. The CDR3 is CATSRDRAGSDTQYF. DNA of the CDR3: TGTGCCACCAGCAGAGATCGCGCGGGTTCAGATACGCAGTATTTT.